Listed below are T cell receptor beta chains from one sample, sequenced in a study of technical replicates of blood from a few donors. Clones were sequenced by immunoSEQ multiplex PCR, and TCRdb holds only the in-frame ones, with some missing. The sample gives some 70,000 clones, 95% to 98% of which show up once; under 0.3% is in the top ten. The material sequenced was T cells isolated from PBMCs. The receptors were gathered from a human donor in good health. Each CDR3 is given with its conserved first and last residue. Fields, in order: clone size, J gene, V gene, D gene, CDR3 protein, CDR3 DNA. The D gene is left open where the match is weak. Not all rows give a size; the values are once, few, many and, for expanded clones, a class.

. | TRBJ1-2 | TRBV9 | . | CASSPRAGGVNYGYTF | TGTGCCAGCAGCCCTCGGGCAGGAGGGGTTAACTATGGCTACACCTTC
. | TRBJ1-1 | TRBV5-1 | . | CASSLRENTEAFF | TGCGCCAGCAGCTTGAGAGAGAACACTGAAGCTTTCTTT
. | TRBJ2-3 | TRBV5-1 | TRBD2 | CASSLEVRTSGSWDTQYF | TGCGCCAGCAGCTTGGAAGTTAGGACTAGCGGGAGCTGGGATACGCAGTATTTT
. | TRBJ2-1 | TRBV30 | TRBD2 | CACILAGTYNEQFF | TGTGCCTGCATACTAGCGGGTACCTACAATGAGCAGTTCTTC
. | TRBJ2-2 | TRBV7-7 | TRBD2 | CASSSGQWIAGVPGELFF | TGTGCCAGCAGCTCTGGCCAATGGATAGCGGGAGTGCCCGGGGAGCTGTTTTTT
. | TRBJ1-2 | TRBV7-9 | TRBD1 | CASSLGTGGGYTF | TGTGCCAGCAGCTTAGGGACAGGGGGTGGCTACACCTTC
. | TRBJ1-1 | TRBV5-1 | . | CASSPGLPSEAFF | TGCGCCAGCAGCCCGGGATTACCCAGTGAAGCTTTCTTT
. | TRBJ2-1 | TRBV25-1 | TRBD2 | CASRVAGVNEQFF | TGTGCCAGCAGGGTAGCGGGAGTGAATGAGCAGTTCTTC
. | TRBJ2-7 | TRBV7-9 | TRBD1 | CASSFDRGLYEQYF | TGTGCCAGCAGCTTCGACAGGGGCCTATACGAGCAGTACTTC
. | TRBJ2-3 | TRBV19 | TRBD2 | CASSSGLAGLHTQYF | TGTGCCAGTAGTTCGGGACTAGCGGGACTCCATACGCAGTATTTT
. | TRBJ2-7 | TRBV29-1 | TRBD1 | CSVETQGVGYEQYF | TGCAGCGTAGAGACCCAGGGGGTTGGGTACGAGCAGTACTTC
. | TRBJ2-7 | TRBV30 | . | CACLDRNYNYEQYF | TGTGCCTGCCTGGACAGAAATTACAACTACGAGCAGTACTTC
. | TRBJ1-1 | TRBV29-1 | . | CSVTGQHTEAFF | TGCAGCGTTACGGGACAACACACTGAAGCTTTCTTT
. | TRBJ1-2 | TRBV30 | . | CAGSGTKYGYTF | TGTGCTGGATCCGGGACAAAATATGGCTACACCTTC
. | TRBJ1-4 | TRBV14 | . | CASSQAGIVNEKLFF | TGTGCCAGCAGCCAAGCGGGAATAGTTAATGAAAAACTGTTTTTT
. | TRBJ2-1 | TRBV20-1 | . | CSATGTSEQFF | TGCAGTGCTACCGGGACATCCGAGCAGTTCTTC
. | TRBJ2-5 | TRBV28 | . | CASSGRETQYF | TGTGCCAGCAGTGGCCGAGAGACCCAGTACTTC
. | TRBJ1-5 | TRBV30 | TRBD1 | CAWGTGGDQPQHF | TGTGCCTGGGGGACAGGGGGCGACCAGCCCCAGCATTTT
. | TRBJ2-5 | TRBV5-6 | TRBD1 | CASSPTGGGTQYF | TGTGCCAGCAGCCCGACAGGGGGCGGGACCCAGTACTTC
. | TRBJ1-2 | TRBV27 | . | CASSLPRQVLVYGYTF | TGTGCCAGCAGTTTACCACGACAGGTTCTTGTCTATGGCTACACCTTC
. | TRBJ2-3 | TRBV27 | . | CASSLPGSNADTQYF | TGTGCCAGCAGTCTACCCGGGAGTAACGCAGATACGCAGTATTTT
. | TRBJ2-3 | TRBV4-3 | TRBD2 | CASSQGSGSPILIDTQYF | TGCGCCAGCAGCCAAGGGAGCGGGAGTCCGATCCTGATAGATACGCAGTATTTT
. | TRBJ1-2 | TRBV10-3 | . | CAISPNFYGYTF | TGTGCCATCAGCCCAAATTTCTATGGCTACACCTTC
. | TRBJ1-4 | TRBV4-2 | . | CASSQEGRGNEKLFF | TGTGCCAGCAGCCAAGAGGGCAGGGGCAATGAAAAACTGTTTTTT
. | TRBJ2-3 | TRBV18 | . | CASSPPRTGTPRGTDTQYF | TGTGCCAGCTCACCACCGCGTACAGGCACCCCTAGGGGGACAGATACGCAGTATTTT
. | TRBJ2-2 | TRBV4-2 | TRBD2 | CASSQSSSGATGELFF | TGTGCCAGCAGCCAAAGTTCTAGCGGGGCCACCGGGGAGCTGTTTTTT
once | TRBJ1-4 | TRBV13 | . | CASSLGRTEAHEKLFF | TGTGCCAGCAGCTTAGGCCGGACGGAGGCCCATGAAAAACTGTTTTTT
. | TRBJ1-5 | TRBV27 | . | CASSLAGRNQPQHF | TGTGCCAGCAGTTTAGCCGGCAGGAATCAGCCCCAGCATTTT
. | TRBJ2-2 | TRBV19 | . | CASTGDTGELFF | TGTGCCAGTACAGGGGACACCGGGGAGCTGTTTTTT
. | TRBJ2-1 | TRBV29-1 | . | CSVDGLSNEQFF | TGCAGCGTTGACGGGTTGTCAAATGAGCAGTTCTTC
. | TRBJ2-5 | TRBV2 | TRBD2 | CASRGLGAEYF | TGTGCCAGCAGGGGACTAGGGGCGGAGTACTTC
. | TRBJ1-4 | TRBV18 | TRBD1 | CASSSNQQGQGGEKLFF | TGTGCCAGCTCATCAAATCAACAGGGGCAGGGAGGCGAAAAACTGTTTTTT
. | TRBJ1-4 | TRBV5-1 | TRBD1 | CASRYQGQQNEKLFF | TGCGCCAGCAGGTACCAGGGACAGCAGAATGAAAAACTGTTTTTT
. | TRBJ2-3 | TRBV4-1 | TRBD2 | CASSQEPSGATDTQYF | TGCGCCAGCAGCCAAGAACCTAGCGGGGCCACAGATACGCAGTATTTT
. | TRBJ1-1 | TRBV6-1 | . | CASSQIQGGEAFF | TGTGCCAGCAGTCAGATCCAGGGAGGGGAAGCTTTCTTT
. | TRBJ2-3 | TRBV5-1 | TRBD2 | CASRGHSGSGSDTQYF | TGCGCCAGCAGGGGCCATAGCGGGAGCGGTAGTGATACGCAGTATTTT
once | TRBJ2-1 | TRBV11-2 | . | CASSLPWRYNEQFF | TGTGCCAGCAGCCTACCCTGGAGGTACAATGAGCAGTTCTTC
. | TRBJ1-4 | TRBV6-5 | . | CASSTVTTNEKLFF | TGTGCCAGCAGTACGGTAACAACTAATGAAAAACTGTTTTTT
. | TRBJ1-1 | TRBV5-1 | TRBD1 | CASSDRDRNTEAFF | TGCGCCAGCAGCGACCGGGACAGGAACACTGAAGCTTTCTTT
. | TRBJ2-1 | TRBV27 | TRBD2 | CASSLAGYNEQFF | TGTGCCAGCAGTCTAGCGGGATACAATGAGCAGTTCTTC
once | TRBJ2-3 | TRBV29-1 | . | CSVPGQFSTDTQYF | TGCAGCGTCCCTGGACAATTTAGCACAGATACGCAGTATTTT
. | TRBJ1-1 | TRBV6-1 | . | CASSEEDSMNTEAFF | TGTGCCAGCAGTGAAGAGGACAGCATGAACACTGAAGCTTTCTTT
. | TRBJ1-2 | TRBV5-6 | . | CASSPDRFSIYGYTF | TGTGCCAGCAGCCCCGACAGGTTCTCCATTTATGGCTACACCTTC
once | TRBJ2-3 | TRBV4-1 | TRBD2 | CASRQSGLVPDTQYF | TGCGCCAGCAGACAAAGTGGACTAGTTCCAGATACGCAGTATTTT
. | TRBJ1-1 | TRBV29-1 | TRBD1 | CSVDLTGAVNTEAFF | TGCAGCGTTGATTTGACAGGGGCGGTGAACACTGAAGCTTTCTTT
. | TRBJ1-1 | TRBV10-1 | . | CASRNTEAFF | TGCGCCAGCCGGAACACTGAAGCTTTCTTT
. | TRBJ2-7 | TRBV4-2 | . | CASSQVPSAPYEQYF | TGTGCCAGCAGCCAAGTTCCTAGCGCTCCCTACGAGCAGTACTTC